What follows are 20 T cell receptor beta chains derived from one specimen sequenced in a study of tissue T cells after allogeneic stem cell transplantation. Documented time point: mouse harvest day 14 after allogeneic transplant. The graft held 10^6 splenic CD5+ T cells and 10^7 T-cell-depleted bone marrow cells. Sequencing used immunoSEQ multiplex PCR; TCRdb keeps in-frame clones, though not all of them. The sample contains 3,000 or so clones, approximately 40% of which appear only once. The sequenced sample was gut tissue. The receptors derive from a female BALB/c mouse given C57BL/6 T cells with graft-versus-host disease after an allogeneic hematopoietic cell transplant.

For this clone: Each gene name is a mouse one. The read stops 1 residue short of the end of the CDR3; the missing end is completed from the germline J gene. The rearrangement links TRBV26 to TRBJ2-2; possible D gene TRBD1, 5 bases. CDR3 length: 15 amino acids. Trimming removed 2 bases from V and 4 bases from J, with 11 bases in between. Germline V gene lookup returns CDR1 KGHPV and CDR2 FQNQEV (reference sequence). Incomplete CDR3 DNA: TGTGCCAGCAGTCTGATCAGGGAGGGCACCGGGCAGCTCTAC. This encodes CASSLIREGTGQLY. The entire CDR3 reads CASSLIREGTGQLYF.

Sample share makes this clone medium-sized (0.01 to 0.1%). Gene names refer to mouse genes. This CDR3 reads CTCSARQYNNQAPLF. The sequenced part of the CDR3 DNA is TGCACCTGCAGTGCAAGGCAGTATAACAACCAGGCTCCGCTT. The chain joins TRBV1 to TRBJ1-5; D gene uncertain. The read ends 1 residue shy of where the CDR3 ends; the end is completed using the germline J gene. CDR3 length equals 15 residues. The germline V gene has CDR1 NSQYPW and CDR2 LRSPGD (reference sequence). Trimming took off 2 bases at V and 0 bases at J, with 8 bases between the two ends.

This clone was seen once. Gene names and germline match the mouse. The sequence runs out 1 residue before the end of the CDR3; the remainder is reconstructed from the germline J gene. This rearrangement joins TRBV24 to TRBJ2-7; 7 bases agree with TRBD2. Germline-derived CDR1 and CDR2 are KGHTA and FRNEEI. The junction had 2 bases not matched to a gene; V was cut back by 3 bases and J by 0 bases. This CDR3 is built from 14 residues. The CDR3 DNA, read in part, is TGTGCCAGCAGTCTCGACTGGGACTCCTATGAACAGTAC. Protein sequence: CASSLDWDSYEQY. The whole CDR3 protein reads CASSLDWDSYEQYF.

This clone came up a few times. Mouse names are used for the genes. Read data end 1 residue before the CDR3 end; the end is taken from the germline J gene. V and J are TRBV23 and TRBJ2-7; TRBD1 is the table's D call and was not checked against the DNA. The CDR3 consists of 13 residues. CDR1 and CDR2 (germline): KGHTA, FQNQQP. The CDR3 protein is CSSSQSQGIEQYF. Incomplete CDR3 DNA: TGCTCCAGCAGTCAATCTCAGGGGATTGAACAGTAC.

This clone was counted only a few times. Genes here carry mouse names. The CDR3 end falls 1 residue outside the read, so it is completed with the germline J gene. The rearrangement links TRBV3 to TRBJ1-4; D not resolved. Germline CDR1 is SNHLY and CDR2 is FYNGKV (reference sequence). The CDR3 is made up of 13 amino acids. Trimming removed 5 bases at V and 1 base at J, with 5 bases between. The CDR3 spells CASSANSNERLFF. The covered CDR3 bases are TGTGCCAGCAGCGCGAATTCCAACGAAAGATTATTT.

This clone is medium-sized in the sample. Germline and genes: mouse. The CDR3 end falls 1 residue outside the read, so it is completed with the germline J gene. The V and J genes are TRBV12-2 and TRBJ2-7, with D perhaps matching TRBD1 (5 bases). Germline assignment: CDR1 SGHLS and CDR2 HYDKME. V lost 0 bases, J lost 3 bases, and 8 bases lay in between. The CDR3 length is 13 residues. The CDR3 is CASSLLDIYEQYF. The covered CDR3 bases are TGTGCCAGCTCTCTCCTGGACATCTATGAACAGTAC. The whole variable domain, remainder taken from reference TRBV12-2 and TRBJ2-7, is NSGVVQSPRYIIKGKGERSILKCIPISGHLSVAWYQQTQGQELKFFIQHYDKMERDKGNLPSRFSVQQFDDYHSEMNMSALELEDSAVYFCASSLLDIYEQYFGPGTRLTVL.

This clone came up a few times. Gene names denote mouse genes. The covered CDR3 bases are TGTGCCAGCAGCCAATCCCACTCCGACTACACC. It translates to CASSQSHSDYT. The whole CDR3 region reads CASSQSHSDYTF. The rearrangement links TRBV2 to TRBJ1-2; D gene unclear. The sequence runs out 1 residue before the end of the CDR3; the remainder is reconstructed from the germline J gene. V gave up 2 bases and J gave up 3 bases, with 4 bases separating them. CDR3 size: 12 residues. CDR1 and CDR2 (germline): LGHNA, YSYQKL.

Worth noting for this clone: Mouse gene names apply. The CDR3 end is not reached by the read, which stops 1 residue before it; the germline J gene fills it in. The chain couples TRBV14 to TRBJ1-2; no clear D gene. Germline loops: CDR1 SGHDT, CDR2 FRDEAV. The V end lost 5 bases, the J end lost 0 bases, and 11 bases lay between the germline ends. The CDR3 covers 14 residues. The CDR3 DNA, read in part, is TGTGCCAGCAGCCGCAATCGAGCAAACTCCGACTACACC. As protein: CASSRNRANSDYT. The whole CDR3 protein reads CASSRNRANSDYTF. Combining the CDR3 with reference TRBV14 and TRBJ1-2 gives the whole variable domain EAGVTQSPRYAVLQEGQAVSFWCDPISGHDTLYWYQQPRDQGPQLLVYFRDEAVIDNSQLPSDRFSAVRPKGTNSTLKIQSAKQGDTATYLCASSRNRANSDYTFGSGTRLLVI.

Comment on this clone: Gene names are the mouse ones. With the read ending 1 residue before the CDR3 end, the germline J gene is used to fill in that end. The rearrangement joins TRBV3 to TRBJ2-4; D might be TRBD2 (5 bases). From germline, CDR1 is SNHLY and CDR2 FYNGKV (reference sequence). This CDR3 is built from 14 residues. Trimming took 1 base from V and 0 from J, leaving 5 bases between them. The CDR3 DNA, read in part, is TGTGCCAGCAGCTTAGTGGGGAGTCAAAACACCTTGTAC. Amino acids: CASSLVGSQNTLY. The CDR3 in full is CASSLVGSQNTLYF.

As to this clone: Gene names and germline match the mouse. CDR3 sequence: CASSLQNSDYTF. The part of the CDR3 DNA that was read is TGTGCCAGCAGTCTACAGAACTCCGACTACACC. V gene TRBV26 combines with J gene TRBJ1-2, with D unresolved. The observed sequence ends 1 residue before the CDR3 terminus, with the missing tail filled in from the germline J gene. This CDR3 has 12 amino acids. V dropped 3 bases and J dropped 2 bases, with 4 bases sitting between them. CDR1 and CDR2 (germline): KGHPV, FQNQEV (reference sequence).

On this clone itself: Genes and germline come from the mouse. From the germline J gene comes the end of the CDR3, since the read stops 1 residue before it. The chain employs TRBV23 and TRBJ2-3. There are 13 residues in the CDR3. Germline loops: CDR1 KGHTA, CDR2 FQNQQP. The sequenced CDR3 bases are TGCTCCAGCAGTCAAGCTAGTGCAGAAACGCTGTAT. Residues: CSSSQASAETLY. The whole CDR3 is CSSSQASAETLYF.

This clone was seen only a few times. Mouse gene names apply. With the read ending 1 residue before the CDR3 end, the germline J gene is used to fill in that end. The sample holds other DNA sequences that translate to the same CDR3. V gene TRBV26 combines with J gene TRBJ1-1, with a tentative D call TRBD1 (5 bases). The V end lost 6 bases, the J end lost 0 bases, and 8 bases lay between the germline ends. CDR3 length: 13 residues. Germline V gives CDR1 KGHPV, CDR2 FQNQEV (reference sequence). CDR3 bases read: TGTGCCAGCAGCCGGGGACAGAACACAGAAGTCTTC. Translated, it gives CASSRGQNTEVF. The entire CDR3 protein is CASSRGQNTEVFF.

By share, this clone ranks as medium-sized. Gene names and germline match the mouse. The CDR3 region is CASSQGQGRSYEQYF. Partial CDR3 DNA: TGTGCCAGCTCCCAAGGACAGGGGAGGTCCTATGAACAGTAC. The rearrangement links TRBV12-1 to TRBJ2-7; 9 nucleotides line up with TRBD1. The read gets to within 1 residue of the CDR3 end, and the germline J gene fills in the rest. The V gene's germline CDR1 is SGHSN and CDR2 HYEKVE. Trimming at V came to 4 bases and at J to 1 base, leaving 7 bases not matched to a gene. The CDR3 consists of 15 residues.

On this clone itself: The listed genes are named as in mouse. With the read ending 1 residue before the CDR3 end, the germline J gene is used to fill in that end. The chain has TRBV12-2 and TRBJ2-1; D is unclear. CDR1 and CDR2 (germline): SGHLS, HYDKME. V lost 2 bases, J lost 1 base, and 8 bases lay in between. The CDR3 totals 14 residues. The CDR3 is CASSPDTNYAEQFF. The DNA read from the CDR3 is TGTGCCAGCTCTCCCGACACGAACTATGCTGAGCAGTTC.

There are a few counts of this clone. These gene names are mouse names. Coverage ceases 1 residue before the CDR3 finishes, and the germline J gene fills in the end. This chain connects TRBV26 to TRBJ2-7, with a possible D match to TRBD1 (5 bases). Deletions cut 0 bases from V and 0 bases from J, with 6 bases between. The CDR3 has 14 amino acids. Germline-derived CDR1 and CDR2 are KGHPV and FQNQEV (reference sequence). CDR3 amino acids: CASSLSQGSYEQYF. The sequenced CDR3 bases are TGTGCCAGCAGTCTGTCCCAGGGCTCCTATGAACAGTAC.

As for this clone: Gene and germline names: mouse. The read is 1 residue too short to cover the CDR3 end, so that end is filled in from the germline J gene. The rearrangement joins TRBV26 to TRBJ2-4; a weak D match, TRBD1 (6 bases). CDR1 KGHPV and CDR2 FQNQEV come from the germline V gene (reference sequence). The CDR3 sequence is 14 residues long. Between the trimmed V and J ends, which lost 2 bases and 5 bases, there was a span of 11 bases. CDR3 sequence reads: CASSLLGGRNTLYF. CDR3 DNA (partial): TGTGCCAGCAGTCTGCTAGGGGGTCGAAACACCTTGTAC.

This clone is labeled medium-sized. Gene names refer to mouse genes. The read stops 1 residue short of the end of the CDR3; the missing end is completed from the germline J gene. J is TRBJ2-7 and V is TRBV13-2; D is undetermined. Per germline, CDR1 NNHNN and CDR2 SYGAGS (reference sequence). Trimming took 2 bases from V and 6 from J, leaving 6 bases between them. The length of the CDR3 is 11 residues. CDR3 bases read: TGTGCCAGCGGTGAGAGGGTTGAACAGTAC. It is translated as CASGERVEQY. The CDR3 in full is CASGERVEQYF.

Remarks on this clone: Genes here carry mouse names. The read terminates 1 residue before the CDR3 end, so the remaining end is supplied by the germline J gene. This chain joins TRBV26 and TRBJ2-5; D is perhaps TRBD1 (6 bases). The germline V gene has CDR1 KGHPV and CDR2 FQNQEV (reference sequence). V was shortened by 3 bases and J by 4 bases, with 8 bases between the two germline ends. The CDR3 loop spans 13 amino acids. The covered CDR3 bases are TGTGCCAGCAGTCTAGGACAGAAAGACACCCAGTAC. Amino acid sequence: CASSLGQKDTQY. The full-length CDR3 reads as CASSLGQKDTQYF.

In the case of this clone: Mouse names are used for the genes. The read terminates 1 residue ahead of where the CDR3 ends, so the germline J gene completes it. The J gene is TRBJ1-2, the V gene TRBV13-3, with D perhaps matching TRBD1 (6 bases). In germline, CDR1 is NNHDY, CDR2 SYVADS. V was trimmed by 3 bases and J by 1 base, leaving 10 bases between them. The length of the CDR3 is 14 residues. The sequenced CDR3 bases are TGTGCCAGCAGTGGCCAACAGGGAAACTCCGACTACACC. It encodes CASSGQQGNSDYT. The complete CDR3 reads CASSGQQGNSDYTF.

Turning to this clone: Gene names are mouse gene names. Coverage ceases 1 residue before the CDR3 finishes, and the germline J gene fills in the end. This rearrangement joins TRBV15 to TRBJ2-4; 7 nucleotides align to TRBD2. The CDR3 length is 15 residues. Germline loops: CDR1 SGHND, CDR2 FRSKSL. The V and J ends lost 0 bases and 5 bases, in that order; junction bases with no gene match: 5. The CDR3 DNA, read in part, is TGTGCCAGCAGTTTAGCGAGTGGGGGGACAAACACCTTGTAC. It specifies CASSLASGGTNTLY. The CDR3 in its entirety is CASSLASGGTNTLYF. The complete variable domain, with remaining parts taken from reference TRBV15 and TRBJ2-4, reads DAGVTQTPRHEVAEKGQTIILKCEPVSGHNDLFWYRQTKIQGLELLSYFRSKSLMEDGGAFKDRFKAEMLNSSFSTLKIQPTEPKDSAVYLCASSLASGGTNTLYFGAGTRLSVL.